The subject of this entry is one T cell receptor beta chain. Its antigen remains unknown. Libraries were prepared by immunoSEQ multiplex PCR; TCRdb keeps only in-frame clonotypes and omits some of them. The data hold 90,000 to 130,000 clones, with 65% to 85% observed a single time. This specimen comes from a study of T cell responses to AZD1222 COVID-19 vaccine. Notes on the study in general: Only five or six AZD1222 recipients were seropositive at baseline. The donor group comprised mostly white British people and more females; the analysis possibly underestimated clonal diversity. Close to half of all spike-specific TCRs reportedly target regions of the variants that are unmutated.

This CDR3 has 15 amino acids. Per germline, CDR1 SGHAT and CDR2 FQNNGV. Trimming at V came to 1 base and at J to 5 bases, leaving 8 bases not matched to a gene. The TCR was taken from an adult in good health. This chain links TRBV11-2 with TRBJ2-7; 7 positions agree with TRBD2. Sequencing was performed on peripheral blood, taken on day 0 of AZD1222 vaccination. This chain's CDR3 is CASSLVGGSGNEQYF. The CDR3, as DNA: TGTGCCAGCAGCTTAGTGGGCGGGAGTGGGAACGAGCAGTACTTC.